This TCR beta chain was sequenced during a study of beta chain features in type 1 diabetes. The study, taken as a whole, reports: VDJ junctions from type 1 diabetes patients carried fewer insertions and larger deletions.

Via the markers CD45RO/CCR7/CD25/CD127/CD95/CD27, stem cell-like memory, regulatory, central memory and naive CD4+ cells were sorted. Reverse transcription of all isolated RNA meant that expressed TCRB transcripts were sequenced. Profiled with immunoSEQ multiplex PCR; TCRdb holds only in-frame clones, not every one. The sample consists of under 400,000 clones, around 15% of them appearing once. This CDR3 has 16 residues. V lost 8 bases and J 2 bases, leaving 21 bases between the germline ends. Germline V gene data show CDR1 as MNHNY and CDR2 as SVGAGI (reference sequence). About this clone: Its antigen is still unknown.

The receptor's source is a man aged 30-40 years in good health. Sequenced material: central memory CD4+ T cells from blood. The V gene is TRBV6-6, the J gene TRBJ1-2, with TRBD1 as a possible D gene (5 bases). In DNA, the CDR3 is TGTGCCAGCGGCCTGCAGGGAGGGCTCGGGAACTATGGCTACACCTTC. Translation gives CASGLQGGLGNYGYTF.